The clone carrying this T cell receptor (beta chain) was recorded a few times. Its antigen is currently unknown. These data come from a study of identical twins. Regarding the study as a whole: Cross-sectional statistical analysis, not tracking of the same donors, underpinned the conclusions.

A single record per CDR3 protein comes from TCRdb applying MiXCR to the 5' RACE reads. The sample carries some 730,000 distinct CDR3 sequences, 18% recorded once. Another study also made use of these data, one on T cells expressing NK-cell markers. According to that study: Sorting in several experiments was restricted by an anti-gamma-delta TCR antibody to alpha-beta TCR T cells.

The specimen sequenced was PBMCs. The sequence came from a woman between 18 and 29 years old in good health.

The DNA for the CDR3 is TGCAGTGCCTTAGGGACAGGGGTCTCCTACGAGCAGTACTTC. Amino acid sequence: CSALGTGVSYEQYF. This chain connects TRBV20-1 to TRBJ2-7, with TRBD1 matching over 10 bases. V lost 6 bases and J lost 0; bases outside the gene matches: 5. The CDR3 has 14 amino acids. The germline CDR1 and CDR2 sequences are DFQATT and SNEGSKA (reference sequence).